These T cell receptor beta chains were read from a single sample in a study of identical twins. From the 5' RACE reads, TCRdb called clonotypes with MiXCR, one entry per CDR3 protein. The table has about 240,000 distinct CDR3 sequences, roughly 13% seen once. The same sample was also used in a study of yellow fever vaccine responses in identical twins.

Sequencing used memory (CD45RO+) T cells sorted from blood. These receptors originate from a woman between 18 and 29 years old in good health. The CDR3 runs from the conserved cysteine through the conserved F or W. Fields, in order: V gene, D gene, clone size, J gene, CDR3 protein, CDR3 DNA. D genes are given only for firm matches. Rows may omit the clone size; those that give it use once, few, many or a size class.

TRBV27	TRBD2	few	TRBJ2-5	CASRLGLAGSQETQYF	TGTGCCAGCAGACTGGGACTAGCGGGATCCCAAGAGACCCAGTACTTC
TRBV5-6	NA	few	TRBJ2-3	CASIMYGASTDTQYF	TGTGCCAGCATCATGTATGGGGCAAGCACAGATACGCAGTATTTT
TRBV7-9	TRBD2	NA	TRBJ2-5	CASSLAVSGGETQYF	TGTGCCAGCAGCTTAGCGGTGAGCGGGGGTGAGACCCAGTACTTC
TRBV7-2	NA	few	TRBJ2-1	CASSHSAEAVNEQFF	TGTGCCAGCAGCCACTCGGCTGAAGCGGTCAATGAGCAGTTCTTC
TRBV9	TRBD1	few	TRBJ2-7	CASSVESGTGGYEQYF	TGTGCCAGCAGCGTGGAATCCGGGACAGGGGGCTACGAGCAGTACTTC
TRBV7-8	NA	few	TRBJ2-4	CASSWVDKNIQYF	TGTGCCAGCAGCTGGGTGGACAAAAACATTCAGTACTTC
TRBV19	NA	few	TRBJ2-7	CASTVRGQSYEQYF	TGTGCCAGCACAGTCCGGGGGCAAAGCTACGAGCAGTACTTC
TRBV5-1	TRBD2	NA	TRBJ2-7	CATPGPFGGGNEQYF	TGCGCCACCCCCGGACCGTTTGGGGGGGGGAACGAGCAGTACTTC
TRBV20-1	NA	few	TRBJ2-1	CSARDGRAYNEQFF	TGCAGTGCTAGAGATGGTCGGGCCTACAATGAGCAGTTCTTC
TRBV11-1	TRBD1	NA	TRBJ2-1	CASNLRPSRTGNYNEQFF	TGTGCCAGCAACTTACGGCCCTCCCGGACAGGCAACTACAATGAGCAGTTCTTC
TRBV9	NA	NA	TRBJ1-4	CASSVGNDEFQKLFF	TGTGCCAGCAGCGTAGGAAATGACGAGTTCCAGAAACTGTTTTTT
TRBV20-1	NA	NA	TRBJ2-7	CSARDDFSPYEQYF	TGCAGTGCTAGAGATGATTTTTCGCCCTACGAGCAGTACTTC
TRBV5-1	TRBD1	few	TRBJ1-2	CASSFRQGSGYTF	TGCGCCAGCAGCTTTCGACAGGGAAGTGGCTACACCTTC
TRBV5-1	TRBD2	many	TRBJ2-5	CASSPGLAGGWETQYF	TGCGCCAGCAGCCCGGGCCTAGCGGGAGGATGGGAGACCCAGTACTTC
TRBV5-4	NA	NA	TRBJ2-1	CASRRRGGQDEQFF	TGTGCCAGCAGACGACGAGGGGGGCAGGATGAGCAGTTCTTC
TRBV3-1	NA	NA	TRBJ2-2	CASSQEPRAGELFF	TGTGCCAGCAGCCAAGAGCCCCGGGCCGGGGAGCTGTTTTTT
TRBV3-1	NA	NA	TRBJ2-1	CACCLRGGRGGSYNEQFF	TGTGCCTGCTGTTTAAGGGGCGGGAGAGGGGGCTCCTACAATGAGCAGTTCTTC
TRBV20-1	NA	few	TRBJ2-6	CSADLIDSGANVLTF	TGCAGTGCTGACCTCATTGACTCTGGGGCCAACGTCCTGACTTTC
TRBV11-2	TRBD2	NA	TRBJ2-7	CASASGRGEQYF	TGTGCCAGCGCCAGCGGGAGAGGCGAGCAGTACTTC
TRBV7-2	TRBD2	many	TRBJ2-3	CASSTGTSYPTDTQYF	TGTGCCAGCAGCACCGGGACTAGCTACCCGACAGATACGCAGTATTTT
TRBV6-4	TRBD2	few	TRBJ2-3	CASSGDGSTDTQYF	TGTGCCAGTAGCGGGGACGGGAGCACAGATACGCAGTATTTT
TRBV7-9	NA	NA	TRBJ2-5	CASSKQPGETQYF	TGTGCCAGCAGCAAGCAACCGGGGGAGACCCAGTACTTC
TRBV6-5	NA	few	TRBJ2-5	CASSYSKASETQYF	TGTGCCAGCAGTTACTCGAAGGCGTCGGAGACCCAGTACTTC
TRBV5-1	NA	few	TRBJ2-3	CASSRGPTFTDTQYF	TGCGCCAGCAGCCGGGGCCCGACCTTCACAGATACGCAGTATTTT
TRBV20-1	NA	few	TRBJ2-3	CSARDRERLNTQYF	TGCAGTGCTAGAGACAGAGAGAGGCTAAATACGCAGTATTTT
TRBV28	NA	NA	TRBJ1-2	CASSLAGGARGYGYTF	TGTGCCAGCAGTTTAGCGGGGGGGGCACGAGGCTATGGCTACACCTTC
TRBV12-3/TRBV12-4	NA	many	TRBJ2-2	CASSSQVLTGELFF	TGTGCCAGCAGTTCACAGGTGCTCACCGGGGAGCTGTTTTTT
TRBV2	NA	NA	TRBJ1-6	CASSVYNSPLHF	TGTGCCAGCAGCGTTTATAATTCACCCCTCCACTTT
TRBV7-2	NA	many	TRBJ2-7	CASSSYRAHEQYF	TGTGCCAGCAGCTCGTACAGGGCTCACGAGCAGTACTTC
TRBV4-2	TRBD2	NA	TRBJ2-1	CASSPENRRGGGSGVNEQFF	TGTGCCAGCAGCCCCGAAAATAGGCGGGGGGGCGGGTCGGGGGTCAATGAGCAGTTCTTC
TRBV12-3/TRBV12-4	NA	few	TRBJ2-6	CASSSVKSGANVLTF	TGTGCCAGCAGTTCTGTTAAGTCTGGGGCCAACGTCCTGACTTTC
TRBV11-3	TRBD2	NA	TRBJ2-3	CASSLYSSGTSGSLGTDTQYF	TGTGCCAGCAGCTTATACTCTTCGGGGACTAGCGGGAGTCTTGGGACAGATACGCAGTATTTT
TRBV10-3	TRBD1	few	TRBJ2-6	CAISESKGAGANVLTF	TGTGCCATCAGTGAGTCGAAGGGGGCCGGGGCCAACGTCCTGACTTTC
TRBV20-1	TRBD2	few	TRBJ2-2	CSVSLGGRATGELFF	TGCAGTGTCTCGTTGGGCGGGAGGGCCACCGGGGAGCTGTTTTTT
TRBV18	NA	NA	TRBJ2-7	CASSPPGYSYEQYF	TGTGCCAGCTCACCCCCGGGATACTCCTACGAGCAGTACTTC
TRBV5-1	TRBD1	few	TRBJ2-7	CASSLRGTGGLDEQYF	TGCGCCAGCAGCTTGAGGGGGACAGGGGGCTTGGACGAGCAGTACTTC
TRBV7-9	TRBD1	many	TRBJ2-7	CASTPGQKLYEQYF	TGTGCCAGCACCCCGGGACAGAAGCTCTACGAGCAGTACTTC
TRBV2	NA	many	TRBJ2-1	CASSDPGLPIYNEQFF	TGTGCCAGCAGTGATCCGGGGCTCCCGATATACAATGAGCAGTTCTTC
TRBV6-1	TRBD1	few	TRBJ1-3	CASRKTGAGNTIYF	TGTGCCAGCAGGAAGACAGGGGCTGGAAACACCATATATTTT
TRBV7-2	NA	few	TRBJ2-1	CASSIQIGNEQFF	TGTGCCAGCAGCATACAGATAGGCAATGAGCAGTTCTTC
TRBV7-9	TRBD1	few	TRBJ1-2	CASSVDRSYGYTF	TGTGCCAGCAGCGTGGACAGGAGCTATGGCTACACCTTC
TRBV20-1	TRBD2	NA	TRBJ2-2	CCAKGLAGATGTGELFF	TGCTGTGCTAAAGGACTAGCGGGGGCCACGGGCACCGGGGAGCTGTTTTTT
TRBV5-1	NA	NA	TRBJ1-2	CASSLGGRGYGYTF	TGCGCCAGCAGCTTGGGGGGGCGAGGCTATGGCTACACCTTC
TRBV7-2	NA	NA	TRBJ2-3	CASSSSRGGTDTQYF	TGTGCCAGCAGCTCTTCTAGGGGAGGCACAGATACGCAGTATTTT
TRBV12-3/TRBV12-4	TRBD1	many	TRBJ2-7	CASSRQGAYEQYF	TGTGCCAGCAGTAGACAGGGGGCCTACGAGCAGTACTTC